These T cell receptor beta chains were read from a single sample in a study of early T cells in non-severe SARS-CoV-2 infection. In TCRdb, the 5' RACE reads were re-called with MiXCR into one record per CDR3 protein. Of about 110,000 distinct CDR3 sequences listed, roughly 12% are singletons. The sample was whole blood, taken at baseline. These receptors were taken from an adult who was a healthcare worker with PCR-confirmed SARS-CoV-2 infection or an uninfected control (not recorded which). Both conserved end residues are part of each CDR3. A D gene is named only where the DNA matches it firmly. Size is stated for part of the rows, as once, few or many counts, or as a class when the clone is expanded.

size	V	J	D	DNA	CDR3
-	TRBV20-1	TRBJ1-2	TRBD1	TGCAGTGCAGAAGGGACAGGGATCAATGGCTACACCTTC	CSAEGTGINGYTF
-	TRBV5-1	TRBJ2-6	-	TGCGCCAGCAGCTTGGCTTCAGTGATCTCTGGGGCCAACGTCCTGACTTTC	CASSLASVISGANVLTF
-	TRBV7-3	TRBJ2-7	-	TGTGCCAGCAGCCCTCAAAGGGTCACACGGAGCTCCTACGAGCAGTACTTC	CASSPQRVTRSSYEQYF
few	TRBV13	TRBJ2-3	TRBD2	TGTGCCAGCAGCTCTGGGTTGACTAGCGAATTAGATACGCAGTATTTT	CASSSGLTSELDTQYF
-	TRBV12-3/TRBV12-4	TRBJ2-1	-	TGTGCCAGCAGCCCACTGGGGGGCCCTCCCGATGAGCAGTTCTTC	CASSPLGGPPDEQFF
few	TRBV28	TRBJ2-5	TRBD2	TGTGCCAGCAGTTTGCGGGAGGGCCGGGAGACCCAGTACTTC	CASSLREGRETQYF
few	TRBV7-6	TRBJ1-4	-	TGTGCCAGCAGCTTCCAGGGGCTGGAAAAACTGTTTTTT	CASSFQGLEKLFF
once	TRBV20-1	TRBJ1-6	-	TGCAGTGGTTCCGGGGGAAGCTCCTATAATTCACCCCTCCACTTT	CSGSGGSSYNSPLHF
-	TRBV5-1	TRBJ1-1	TRBD1	TGCGCCAGCAGCAGACAGGGTAGAGAAAAAGCTTTCTTT	CASSRQGREKAFF
many	TRBV6-2/TRBV6-3	TRBJ2-3	-	TGTGCCAGCAGTTACAGGGACACCGAGCGACTGGAAATCACAGATACGCAGTATTTT	CASSYRDTERLEITDTQYF